One and the same sample provided the 20 T cell receptor beta chains below, sequenced in a study of CD8+ T cells in alopecia areata. RNA extraction and reverse transcription yielded cDNA as sequencing template. This table comes from immunoSEQ multiplex PCR, and its TCRdb copy is limited to in-frame clones, with some not included. The sample yields about 90,000 clones, 44% seen once. Documented treatment: oral pan-JAK inhibitor, 5-10 mg twice daily. The material sequenced was CD8+ T cells sorted from blood, taken at week 24, from a patient treated with tofacitinib. All receptors derive from a human donor with alopecia areata.

V usage is TRBV19 and J usage is TRBJ2-3, with D perhaps matching TRBD2 (6 bases). The CDR3 runs to 13 residues. V was shortened by 4 bases and J by 4 bases, with 9 bases between the two germline ends. CDR1 LNHDA and CDR2 SQIVND come from the germline V gene (reference sequence). CDR3 sequence reads: CASSSWGADTQYF. The CDR3, as DNA: TGTGCCAGTAGTAGTTGGGGGGCAGATACGCAGTATTTT. Together with reference TRBV19 and TRBJ2-3, the CDR3 gives the full variable domain: DGGITQSPKYLFRKEGQNVTLSCEQNLNHDAMYWYRQDPGQGLRLIYYSQIVNDFQKGDIAEGYSVSREKKESFPLTVTSAQKNPTAFYLCASSSWGADTQYFGPGTRLTVL.

The V and J genes are TRBV30 and TRBJ2-7; D is uncertain. The CDR3 loop spans 12 amino acids. Germline-derived CDR1 and CDR2 are GTSNPN and SVGIG (reference sequence). Trimming shortened V by 7 bases and J by 5 bases, and 15 bases separated the two germline ends. The CDR3 coding sequence is TGTGCCTCGAGACCGGTTAGCCACGAGCAGTACTTC. Translating it yields CASRPVSHEQYF.

The rearrangement links TRBV25-1 to TRBJ2-1, with TRBD2 matching 7 bases. Trimming at V came to 0 bases and at J to 3 bases, leaving 5 bases not matched to a gene. Per the germline V gene, CDR1 is MGHDK and CDR2 is SYGVNS. The CDR3 contains 16 residues. CDR3 nucleotides: TGTGCCAGCAGTGAATATGGCGGGAGAAACTACAATGAGCAGTTCTTC. Translating gives CASSEYGGRNYNEQFF. The complete variable domain, with remaining parts taken from reference TRBV25-1 and TRBJ2-1, reads EADIYQTPRYLVIGTGKKITLECSQTMGHDKMYWYQQDPGMELHLIHYSYGVNSTEKGDLSSESTVSRIRTEHFPLTLESARPSHTSQYLCASSEYGGRNYNEQFFGPGTRLTVL.

A few counts support this clone. The genes are TRBV13 and TRBJ2-1; 15 bases map to TRBD2. Germline V gives CDR1 PRHDT, CDR2 FYEKMQ (reference sequence). This CDR3 comprises 15 residues. After removal of 4 bases from V and 6 bases from J, the junction contained 1 base not matched to a gene. Written as DNA, the CDR3 is TGTGCCAGCAGCTCGGGACTAGCGGGAGGCAATGAGCAGTTCTTC. This sequence encodes CASSSGLAGGNEQFF.

This clone was seen a handful of times. V gene TRBV19 combines with J gene TRBJ2-7; D is perhaps TRBD2 (6 bases). V was trimmed by 5 bases and J by 4 bases, leaving 12 bases between them. This CDR3 contains 13 residues. CDR1 LNHDA and CDR2 SQIVND come from the germline V gene (reference sequence). The CDR3 protein is CASSAGTPYEQYF. CDR3 nucleotide sequence: TGTGCCAGTAGTGCCGGGACTCCTTACGAGCAGTACTTC.

CDR3 nucleotide sequence: TGTGCCAGTCGATTCTCAGGGACCCATCTTGAAGCTTTCTTT. Protein sequence: CASRFSGTHLEAFF. The J gene is TRBJ1-1, the V gene TRBV19; D is possibly TRBD1 (5 bases). Germline V gene data show CDR1 as LNHDA and CDR2 as SQIVND (reference sequence). This CDR3 contains 14 residues. The ends were cut back, 8 bases at V and 7 bases at J, with 20 bases in the middle.

This sequence joins TRBV6-1 and TRBJ1-2; D not resolved. This CDR3 comprises 15 residues. CDR1 and CDR2 from the germline V gene are MNHNS and SASEGT. Trimming took 6 bases from V and 0 from J, leaving 14 bases between them. CDR3: CASREWIGANYGYTF. The DNA for the CDR3 is TGTGCCAGCAGAGAATGGATTGGGGCTAACTATGGCTACACCTTC.

This clone was seen only once. This sequence joins TRBV4-1 and TRBJ2-7; D is undetermined. The V gene lost 4 bases and the J gene lost 5 bases, with 12 bases spanning the gap. The CDR3 runs 13 residues. CDR1 and CDR2 (germline): MGHRA, YSYEKL. The CDR3 DNA follows: TGCGCCAGCAGCCGGGCTTCTGCGGACGAGCAGTACTTC. It is translated as CASSRASADEQYF.

This clone was detected only a few times. This chain joins TRBV7-2 and TRBJ1-2; D is uncertain. Trimming removed 0 bases at V and 8 bases at J, with 10 bases between. CDR1 is SGHTA and CDR2 is FQGNSA in the germline V gene. The CDR3 is 13 residues long. This chain's CDR3 is CASSLARIHGYTF. The CDR3 region has the DNA TGTGCCAGCAGCTTAGCCAGGATTCACGGCTACACCTTC.

This clone has just a few counts. This chain uses TRBV19 with TRBJ1-3, with 7 bases that match TRBD1. The CDR3 runs 12 residues. The ends lost 10 bases at V and 6 bases at J; junction bases unmatched: 6. Germline V CDR1 and CDR2: LNHDA, SQIVND (reference sequence). The CDR3 spells CATQGEANTIYF. The CDR3 bases are TGTGCCACGCAGGGGGAGGCAAACACCATATATTTT.

This chain's CDR3 is CASSPGTGYYGYTF. Here the CDR3 DNA reads TGTGCCAGCTCACCTGGGACAGGGTATTATGGCTACACCTTC. The chain recombines TRBV18 with TRBJ1-2; 9 bases agree with TRBD1. Germline assignment: CDR1 KGHSH and CDR2 LQKENI. The CDR3 length is 14 residues. With 3 bases clipped from V and 5 bases from J, the junction kept 4 bases outside the gene matches.

This clone was seen a few times. CDR3 coding DNA: TGTGCCAGCAGTCTCGACGGCACCGGCTACGAGCAGTACTTC. Translating it yields CASSLDGTGYEQYF. This chain links TRBV27 with TRBJ2-7, with D hard to call. This CDR3 region has 14 residues. Trimming cost V 5 bases and J 3 bases, with 14 bases left between them. Germline loops: CDR1 MNHEY, CDR2 SMNVEV (reference sequence).

The gene calls are TRBV6-5 and TRBJ2-3, with TRBD2 matching 8 bases. The CDR3 is made up of 16 amino acids. The V and J ends lost 0 bases and 5 bases, in that order; junction bases with no gene match: 7. Germline V gives CDR1 MNHEY, CDR2 SVGAGI. CDR3 bases: TGTGCCAGCAGTTACTCGAGCGGGAGAAGTATAGATACGCAGTATTTT. Translating it yields CASSYSSGRSIDTQYF.

A few counts support this clone. The chain uses TRBV29-1 and TRBJ2-3; the match to TRBD2 covers 13 bases. Unmatched junction bases numbered 6, after V lost 6 bases and J lost 9 bases. CDR1 and CDR2 (germline): SQVTM, ANQGSEA. The CDR3 is 13 amino acids. The CDR3 loop is CSVPGTSGNTQYF. In DNA form, the CDR3 reads TGCAGCGTCCCTGGGACTAGCGGGAACACGCAGTATTTT.

The chain has TRBV2 and TRBJ2-1, with D unresolved. V lost 5 bases, J lost 6 bases, and 8 bases lay in between. The CDR3 runs to 12 residues. Germline V CDR1 and CDR2: SNHLY, FYNNEI. CDR3 in DNA: TGTGCCAGCAGTTCACCCCCCAATGAGCAGTTCTTC. This sequence encodes CASSSPPNEQFF.

This clone was seen at least ten times. The chain combines TRBV4-1 with TRBJ1-4, with D uncertain. The germline V gene has CDR1 MGHRA and CDR2 YSYEKL. CDR3 size: 16 residues. The V and J ends lost 4 bases and 0 bases respectively, with 12 bases between them. This CDR3 is CASSRHRDATNEKLFF. The DNA of the CDR3 is TGCGCCAGCAGCCGACACAGAGATGCAACTAATGAAAAACTGTTTTTT.

The chain has TRBV6-6 and TRBJ2-1; TRBD2 might be the D (5 bases). This CDR3 is 14 amino acids long. Germline values: CDR1 MNHNY, CDR2 SVGAGI (reference sequence). Between the trimmed V and J ends, which lost 4 bases and 10 bases, there was a span of 17 bases. The CDR3 region is CASSFGLGGGEQFF. The CDR3 DNA sequence: TGTGCCAGCAGTTTTGGCCTAGGAGGTGGAGAGCAGTTCTTC.

The V call is TRBV25-1, the J call TRBJ2-7; perhaps TRBD2 as D (5 bases). Germline loops: CDR1 MGHDK, CDR2 SYGVNS. V shed 7 bases and J shed 2 bases, with 12 bases lying between them. The CDR3 sequence is 13 residues long. For the CDR3, the DNA is TGTGCCAGCATGGAGCGGTATGCCTACGAGCAGTACTTC. Encoded protein: CASMERYAYEQYF.

Of note for this clone: Sequence at one end of the junction differs from germline and may be a read error. The J gene is TRBJ1-1, the V gene TRBV20-1, with D unclear. This CDR3 spans 9 amino acids. Germline assignment: CDR1 DFQATT and CDR2 SNEGSKA (reference sequence). CDR3 DNA sequence: TGCAGTGCTAGAGTCCCAAGGCTCTTT. Translated: CSARVPRLF.

The rearrangement joins TRBV2 to TRBJ1-2; 10 bases map to TRBD1. The CDR3 consists of 15 residues. Germline CDR1 reads SNHLY; CDR2 reads FYNNEI. Trimming removed 4 bases from V and 5 bases from J; junction bases left unmatched: 7. CDR3: CASSGDRGLWYGYTF. The CDR3 nucleotides read TGTGCCAGCAGTGGAGACAGGGGGCTCTGGTATGGCTACACCTTC.